The 7 T cell receptor beta chains listed next were all sequenced from one sample in a study of early T cells in non-severe SARS-CoV-2 infection. In TCRdb, the 5' RACE reads were re-called with MiXCR into one record per CDR3 protein. Of 35,000 to 40,000 distinct CDR3 sequences in the sample, 5% to 6.5% are singletons; the top ten hold about a quarter. Input material: whole blood. The receptors originated from an adult who was a healthcare worker with PCR-confirmed SARS-CoV-2 infection or an uninfected control (not recorded which).

The chain uses TRBV9 and TRBJ2-7; 9 positions match TRBD1. V lost 2 bases to trimming and J lost 4 bases; unmatched junction nucleotides: 7. Germline V gene sequence: CDR1 SGDLS, CDR2 YYNGEE. The length of the CDR3 is 15 residues. The DNA for the CDR3 is TGTGCCAGCAGCGTCGGACAGGGGAGGTCATACGAGCAGTACTTC. The encoded protein is CASSVGQGRSYEQYF.

The table lists this clonotype with many counts. The V gene is TRBV28, the J gene TRBJ2-7; 7 nucleotides align to TRBD2. Germline loops: CDR1 MDHEN, CDR2 SYDVKM. V shed 3 bases and J 4 bases; nucleotides not matched to a gene: 9. The CDR3 runs 15 residues. The CDR3 DNA follows: TGTGCCAGCAGTTTGGCGGGAGAACGGCGGTACGAGCAGTACTTC. Its protein product is CASSLAGERRYEQYF.

This clonotype came up a few times. The gene calls are TRBV30 and TRBJ2-4; D possibly uses TRBD1 or TRBD2 (5 bases each). Trimming removed 8 bases at V and 0 bases at J, with 14 bases between. The CDR3 is made up of 14 amino acids. Germline CDR1 is GTSNPN and CDR2 is SVGIG (reference sequence). This chain's CDR3 is CAARFGTAKNIQYF. The CDR3 DNA reads TGTGCCGCCCGCTTCGGGACAGCCAAAAACATTCAGTACTTC.

This clonotype was found a few times. J is TRBJ1-2 and V is TRBV7-2; D is undetermined. There are 11 residues in the CDR3. V was clipped by 5 bases and J by 3 bases, with 4 bases between them. CDR1 SGHTA and CDR2 FQGNSA come from the germline V gene. CDR3 loop: CASSPDYGYTF. The CDR3 DNA is TGTGCCAGCAGCCCCGACTATGGCTACACCTTC.

The chain links TRBV20-1 to TRBJ2-4; D is uncertain. Trimming shortened V by 3 bases and J by 1 base, and 7 bases separated the two germline ends. Germline assignment: CDR1 DFQATT and CDR2 SNEGSKA (reference sequence). This CDR3 is built from 13 residues. The CDR3 loop is CSASAGAKNIQYF. CDR3 bases: TGCAGTGCTAGTGCCGGGGCCAAAAACATTCAGTACTTC.

The chain is built from TRBV5-4 and TRBJ2-1, with D unclear. The V and J ends lost 2 bases and 8 bases respectively, with 11 bases between them. The CDR3 length is 13 residues. Looked up from germline, CDR1 is SGHNT and CDR2 is YYREEE (reference sequence). In DNA, the CDR3 is TGTGCCAGCAGCTTCGGCTATGGGGATGAGCAGTTCTTC. Translated, it gives CASSFGYGDEQFF.

This clonotype was recorded at least ten times. The chain links TRBV7-9 to TRBJ1-3; D remains ambiguous. The CDR3 extends over 15 amino acids. CDR1 and CDR2 (germline): SEHNR, FQNEAQ (reference sequence). The ends were cut back, 3 bases at V and 3 bases at J, with 12 bases in the middle. The chain's CDR3 is CASSFSRQVGNTIYF. The CDR3, as DNA: TGTGCCAGCAGCTTCTCGAGGCAGGTTGGAAACACCATATATTTT.